The rows below give T cell receptor beta chains drawn from one sample of a study of cytomegalovirus exposure and HLA in healthy donors. TCRdb's copy holds only in-frame clones and misses some; the assay was immunoSEQ multiplex PCR. The data hold under 200,000 clones, with around 82% observed a single time. The sequenced sample consisted of PBMCs. The receptors stem from a man aged 35-49 years in good health and CMV-seronegative. CDR3s include the opening cysteine and the closing phenylalanine or tryptophan.

>TRBV7-2|TRBJ2-7
CASSPRVLSYEQYF
>TRBV7-6|TRBJ2-3
CASSGTASTDTQYF
>TRBV4-3|TRBJ2-7
CASSQDTAGNRGEQYF
>TRBV4-3|TRBJ1-2
CASSQSDRGHYGYTF
>TRBV19|TRBJ2-6
CASSIFVSGANVLTF
>TRBV6-5|TRBJ2-1
CASRYDFDSPNEQFF
>TRBV30|TRBJ1-3
CAWRPPGTSSGNTIYF
>TRBV7-2|TRBJ2-7
CASSLVGTSLSEQYF
>TRBV6-6|TRBJ2-2
CASSGRLASNTGELFF
>TRBV6-1|TRBJ2-3
CASSDNTGGTDTQYF
>TRBV6-4|TRBJ2-1
CASSQAGGPFNEQFF
>TRBV13|TRBJ2-2
CASRLLREATNTGKLFF
>TRBV7-2|TRBJ2-2
CASSRTSLFGTGELFF
>TRBV25-1|TRBJ1-4
CASSARGLGEKLFF
>TRBV6-5|TRBJ1-2
CASSLTQGHGYTF
>TRBV7-9|TRBJ2-1
CSSSLGWAGGRNEQFF
>TRBV7-2|NA
CASSPGLARTYEQYF
>TRBV7-9|TRBJ2-1
CASAIGTGAYNEQFF
>TRBV27|TRBJ1-2
CASKGNLNYGYTF
>TRBV7-6|TRBJ2-1
CASSLGVGQGNEQFF
>TRBV7-3|NA
CASSSEPGATEQYF
>TRBV25-1|TRBJ1-4
CASSDRGGEKLFF
>TRBV9|TRBJ1-2
CASSVGMEGYGYTF